This entry lists 8 T cell receptor beta chains sequenced from one sample in a study of T-cell reconstitution after alpha-beta-depleted transplantation in children. The TCRbeta library was prepared with unique molecular identifiers. TCRdb used MiXCR to reprocess the PCR reads, holding one entry per CDR3 protein. The data contain 83,000 or so distinct CDR3 sequences, 7% to 10% of them seen just once; the ten biggest clones take up approximately 7%. Material: PBMCs from the stem cell graft donor, obtained from the stem cell graft. These receptors were taken from a human donor who donated a stem cell graft to a child with congenital amegakaryocytic thrombocytopenia.

This clonotype was observed a handful of times. V and J are TRBV7-2 and TRBJ2-7; D is unclear. Trimming shortened V by 1 base and J by 0 bases, and 10 bases separated the two germline ends. Germline V gene sequence: CDR1 SGHTA, CDR2 FQGNSA. The CDR3 extends over 15 amino acids. The CDR3 nucleotides are TGTGCCAGCAGCTTAGGCCCGAGTAGCTCCTACGAGCAGTACTTC. This translates into CASSLGPSSSYEQYF.

This clonotype was observed many times. V usage is TRBV29-1 and J usage is TRBJ1-1; D unresolved. Looked up from germline, CDR1 is SQVTM and CDR2 is ANQGSEA. Trimming left V 3 bases short and J 3 bases short, with 17 bases between. CDR3 size: 15 residues. CDR3 amino acids: CSVDNSGDLDTEAFF. The CDR3 bases are TGCAGCGTTGATAACTCAGGAGATCTGGACACTGAAGCTTTCTTT.

This clonotype appeared many times. The rearrangement uses TRBV2 and TRBJ2-5, with D unclear. The germline gives CDR1 SNHLY, CDR2 FYNNEI. This CDR3 is built from 13 residues. The germline V and J ends were trimmed by 8 bases and 5 bases, with 15 bases remaining between them. CDR3 in amino acids: CASGNLRAETQYF. The CDR3 DNA follows: TGTGCCAGCGGAAATCTCAGAGCGGAGACCCAGTACTTC.

Many counts were recorded for this clonotype. J is TRBJ1-2 and V is TRBV4-2, with 8 bases matching TRBD1. The CDR3 spans 14 residues. The germline V gene encodes CDR1 LGHNA and CDR2 YNFKEQ. Trimming at V came to 4 bases and at J to 6 bases, leaving 7 bases not matched to a gene. The chain's CDR3 is CASSPTGQGNGYTF. The CDR3 DNA is TGTGCCAGCAGCCCTACTGGACAGGGTAATGGCTACACCTTC.

This clonotype was found many times. This chain joins TRBV5-1 and TRBJ2-1, with 7 bases lining up with TRBD2. CDR1 is SGHRS and CDR2 is YFSETQ in the germline V gene. This CDR3 is built from 15 residues. The junction had 5 bases not matched to a gene; V was cut back by 1 base and J by 4 bases. CDR3 bases: TGCGCCAGCAGCTTGCAGGCTAGCGGTTACAATGAGCAGTTCTTC. It specifies CASSLQASGYNEQFF.

The chain links TRBV12-3 or TRBV12-4 to TRBJ1-3; D is perhaps TRBD1 (5 bases). The CDR3 contains 14 residues. Trimming removed 5 bases from V and 6 bases from J, with 14 bases in between. CDR3 DNA: TGTGCCAGCAGTGATGGGGCGGAAGAAAACACCATATATTTT. This encodes CASSDGAEENTIYF.

The rearrangement uses TRBV5-1 and TRBJ2-2, with 7 bases fitting TRBD1. The CDR3 has 14 residues. The V and J ends lost 4 bases and 4 bases, in that order; junction bases with no gene match: 4. The germline gives CDR1 SGHRS, CDR2 YFSETQ. The CDR3 protein is CASSRGQSTGELFF. The CDR3 DNA follows: TGCGCCAGCAGCAGGGGACAGAGCACCGGGGAGCTGTTTTTT.

There are many counts of this clonotype. This chain joins TRBV3-1 and TRBJ1-5, with D unresolved. In germline, CDR1 is LGHDT, CDR2 YNNKEL (reference sequence). The CDR3 spans 16 residues. Trimming took 2 bases from V and 3 from J, leaving 14 bases between them. CDR3 bases: TGTGCCAGCAGCCAAATGGGCGGACGGATCAATCAGCCCCAGCATTTT. As protein: CASSQMGGRINQPQHF.